This entry describes one T cell receptor (beta chain). The target antigen is unknown. In the PCR, 60 Vbeta and 13 Jbeta primers were used. Produced via immunoSEQ multiplex PCR; TCRdb's table is partial and in-frame only. The data show 160,000 or so clones, about two thirds seen once. This sample was taken from a study of cytomegalovirus exposure and HLA in healthy donors. The wider study: About 180 million T cells yielded some 120 million unique TCR beta sequences in earlier analysis.

This CDR3 comprises 15 residues. Losses at the gene ends were 4 bases for V and 2 bases for J; bases not matched to a gene: 5. Germline V gene sequence: CDR1 SGHRS, CDR2 YFSETQ. Whole-study findings and limits: The authors listed around 150 TCR beta chains as cytomegalovirus-associated. A few of the chains that were CMV-associated were confirmed in vitro to be specific for CMV antigens.

The genes are TRBV5-1 and TRBJ2-1, with 8 bases identical to TRBD1. The specimen was PBMCs. This TCR came from a woman younger than 45 in good health and CMV-seronegative. The CDR3 is CASSQTGDAYNEQFF. CDR3 nucleotides: TGCGCCAGCAGCCAGACAGGGGACGCCTACAATGAGCAGTTCTTC.